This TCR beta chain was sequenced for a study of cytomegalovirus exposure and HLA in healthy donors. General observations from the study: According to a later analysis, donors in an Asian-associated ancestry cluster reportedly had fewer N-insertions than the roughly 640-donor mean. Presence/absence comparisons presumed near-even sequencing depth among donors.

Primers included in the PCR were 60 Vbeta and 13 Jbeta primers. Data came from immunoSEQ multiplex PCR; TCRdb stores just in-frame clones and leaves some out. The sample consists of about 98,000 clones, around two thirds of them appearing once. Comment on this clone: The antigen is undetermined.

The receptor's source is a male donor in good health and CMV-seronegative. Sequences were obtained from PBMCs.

The CDR3 reads CASSYERSSYEQYF. The CDR3 nucleotides read TGTGCCAGCAGTTACGAGCGGAGCTCCTACGAGCAGTACTTC. J is TRBJ2-7 and V is TRBV6-6; D is perhaps TRBD2 (5 bases). The germline V gene encodes CDR1 MNHNY and CDR2 SVGAGI (reference sequence). The CDR3 runs to 14 residues. The germline V and J ends were trimmed by 2 bases and 0 bases, with 8 bases remaining between them.